This TCR beta chain was sequenced for a study of technical replicates of blood from a handful of donors. TCRdb's copy holds only in-frame clones and misses some; the assay was immunoSEQ multiplex PCR. The sample includes under 90,000 clones, just under 95% seen only once; the top ten take about 0.25%. The CDR3 loop spans 12 amino acids. Deletions cut 3 bases from V and 0 bases from J, with 4 bases between. Looked up from germline, CDR1 is SQVTM and CDR2 is ANQGSEA. The rearrangement joins TRBV29-1 to TRBJ2-3; D is ambiguous. This clonotype originated in a human donor in good health. Sequenced input: T cells isolated from PBMCs. CDR3 protein: CSVDPSTDTQYF. CDR3 DNA: TGCAGCGTTGACCCTAGCACAGATACGCAGTATTTT.